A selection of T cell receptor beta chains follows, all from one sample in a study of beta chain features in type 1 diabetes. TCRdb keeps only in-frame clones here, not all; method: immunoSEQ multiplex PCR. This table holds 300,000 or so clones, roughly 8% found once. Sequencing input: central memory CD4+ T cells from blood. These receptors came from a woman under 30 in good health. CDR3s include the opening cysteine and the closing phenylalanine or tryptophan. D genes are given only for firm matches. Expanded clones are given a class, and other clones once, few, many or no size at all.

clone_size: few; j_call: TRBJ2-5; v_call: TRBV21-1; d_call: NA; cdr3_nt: TGTGCCAGCAGCAAAGCGGGGGGCGGGAAGACCCAGTACTTC; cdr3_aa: CASSKAGGGKTQYF
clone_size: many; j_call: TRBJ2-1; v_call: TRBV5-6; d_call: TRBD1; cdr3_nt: TGTGCCAGCAGCCGACAGGACAGGGTGGTTCATGAGCAGTTCTTC; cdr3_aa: CASSRQDRVVHEQFF
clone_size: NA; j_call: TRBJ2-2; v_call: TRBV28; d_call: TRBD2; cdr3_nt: TGTGCCAGCAGTCGGACTAGTCGGCTCACCGGGGAGCTGTTTTTT; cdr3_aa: CASSRTSRLTGELFF
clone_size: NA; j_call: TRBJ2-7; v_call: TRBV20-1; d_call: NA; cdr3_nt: TGCAGTGCTAGCCCCCAAACCAGGCAGTACTTC; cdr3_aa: CSASPQTRQYF
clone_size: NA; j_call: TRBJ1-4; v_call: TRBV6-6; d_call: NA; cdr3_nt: TGTGCCAGCAGTTATCAGGGGAAGGATGAAAAACTGTTTTTT; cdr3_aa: CASSYQGKDEKLFF
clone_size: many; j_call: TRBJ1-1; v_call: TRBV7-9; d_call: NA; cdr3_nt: TGTGCCAGCAGCTTTCAGGGTAACACTGAAGCTTTCTTT; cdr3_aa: CASSFQGNTEAFF
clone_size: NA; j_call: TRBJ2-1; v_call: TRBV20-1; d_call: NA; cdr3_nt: TGCAGTGCTAGTAGATACAATGAGCAGTTCTTC; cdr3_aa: CSASRYNEQFF
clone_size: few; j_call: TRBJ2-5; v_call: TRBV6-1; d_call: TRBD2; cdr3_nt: TGTGCCAGCAAGGTAGCGGGACGCGAGACCCAGTACTTC; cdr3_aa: CASKVAGRETQYF
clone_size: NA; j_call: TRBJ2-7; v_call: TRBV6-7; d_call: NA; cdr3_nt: TGTGCCAGCAGTTACGGGTTTTGGGGGCGCGAATCTTACGAGCAGTACTTC; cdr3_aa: CASSYGFWGRESYEQYF
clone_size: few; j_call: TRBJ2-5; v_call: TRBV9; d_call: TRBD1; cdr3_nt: TGTGCCAGCAGCGACTCAGGGGGTAGGGGAGAGACCCAGTACTTC; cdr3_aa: CASSDSGGRGETQYF
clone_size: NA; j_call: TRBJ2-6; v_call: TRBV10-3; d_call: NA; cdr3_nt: TGTGCCATCAGTGAAGGTCCCCCTGGGGCCAACGTCCTGACTTTC; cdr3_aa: CAISEGPPGANVLTF
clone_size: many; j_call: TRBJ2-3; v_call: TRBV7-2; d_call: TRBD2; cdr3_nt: TGTGCCAGCAGCTTAAACCCTAGCGGAAACACAGATACGCAGTATTTT; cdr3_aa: CASSLNPSGNTDTQYF
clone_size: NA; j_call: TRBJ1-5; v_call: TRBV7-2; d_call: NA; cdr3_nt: TGTGCCAGCAGCTTAGTAGGTCCTAGCAATCAGCCCCAGCATTTT; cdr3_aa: CASSLVGPSNQPQHF
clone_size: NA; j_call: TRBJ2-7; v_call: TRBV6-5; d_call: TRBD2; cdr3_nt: TGTGCCAGCAGTTACCCATTCGGGAGGGCAGCCTACGAGCAGTACTTC; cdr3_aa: CASSYPFGRAAYEQYF
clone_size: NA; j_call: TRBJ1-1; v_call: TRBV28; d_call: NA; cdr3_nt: TGTGCCAGCAGTTTTTATGTGTTCACTGAAGCTTTCTTT; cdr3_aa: CASSFYVFTEAFF
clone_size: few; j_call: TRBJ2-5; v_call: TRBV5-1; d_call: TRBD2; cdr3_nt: TGCGCCAGCTCGACCGGGACTAGCGGGAGGGTGGAGACCCAGTACTTC; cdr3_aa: CASSTGTSGRVETQYF
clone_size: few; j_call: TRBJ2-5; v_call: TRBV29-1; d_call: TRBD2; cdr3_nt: TGCAGCGGGACACTTAGCGGGACGGAGACCCAGTACTTC; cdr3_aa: CSGTLSGTETQYF
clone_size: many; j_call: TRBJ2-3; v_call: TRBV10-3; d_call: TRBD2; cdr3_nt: TGTGCCATCAGTGGACTAGCGGGAGGGCCAGATACGCAGTATTTT; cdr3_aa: CAISGLAGGPDTQYF
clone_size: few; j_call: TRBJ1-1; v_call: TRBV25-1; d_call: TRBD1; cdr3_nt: TGTGCCAGCAGATCATTCTCGACAGGGAGGGCGAACACTGAAGCTTTCTTT; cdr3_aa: CASRSFSTGRANTEAFF
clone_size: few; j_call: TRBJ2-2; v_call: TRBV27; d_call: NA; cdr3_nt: TGTGCCAGCAGTTTGCTAGCCTCGGAGGGCGGGGAGCTGTTTTTT; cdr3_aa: CASSLLASEGGELFF
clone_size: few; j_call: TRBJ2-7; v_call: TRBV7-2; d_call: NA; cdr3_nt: TGTGCCAGCAGCCTAGACAGCCACTCCTACGAGCAGTACTTC; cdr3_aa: CASSLDSHSYEQYF
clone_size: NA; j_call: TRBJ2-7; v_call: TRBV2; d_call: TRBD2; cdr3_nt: TGTGCCAGCAGTAAAGACGGGACTAGCGGGAGTTACGAGCAGTACTTC; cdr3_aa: CASSKDGTSGSYEQYF
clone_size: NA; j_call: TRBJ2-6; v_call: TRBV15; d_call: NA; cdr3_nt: TGTGCCACCAGCAGAGAGATGGAATATGGGGCCAACGTCCTGACTTTC; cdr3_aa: CATSREMEYGANVLTF
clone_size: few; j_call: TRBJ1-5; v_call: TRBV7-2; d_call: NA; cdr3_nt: TGTGCCAGCAGCTCCTCAGGAGGCAATCAGCCCCAGCATTTT; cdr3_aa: CASSSSGGNQPQHF
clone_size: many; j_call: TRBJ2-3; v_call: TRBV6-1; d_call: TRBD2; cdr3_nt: TGTGCCAGCAGTGAAGCTAGCGGGAGGGCAGATACGCAGTATTTT; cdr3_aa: CASSEASGRADTQYF
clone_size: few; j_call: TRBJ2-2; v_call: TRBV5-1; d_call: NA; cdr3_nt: TGCGCCAGCAGCTTGCAAACGAACACCGGGGAGCTGTTTTTT; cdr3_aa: CASSLQTNTGELFF
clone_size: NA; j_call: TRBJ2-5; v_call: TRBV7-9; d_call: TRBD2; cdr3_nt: TGTGCCAGCTCTCCTGTCGGGGGGAGTCAAGAGACCCAGTACTTC; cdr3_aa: CASSPVGGSQETQYF
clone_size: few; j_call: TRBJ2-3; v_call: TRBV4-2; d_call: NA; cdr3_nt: TGTGCCAGCAGCCAAGGAGGGCCGGATAGCACAGATACGCAGTATTTT; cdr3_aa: CASSQGGPDSTDTQYF
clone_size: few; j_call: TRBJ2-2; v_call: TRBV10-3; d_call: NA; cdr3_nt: TGTGCCATCAGTGAGTCAGGTACCGGGGAGCTGTTTTTT; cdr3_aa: CAISESGTGELFF
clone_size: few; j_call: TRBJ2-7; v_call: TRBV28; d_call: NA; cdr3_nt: TGTGCCAGCAGTCTGCCCGGGACGTTAGCCTACGAGCAGTACTTC; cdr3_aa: CASSLPGTLAYEQYF
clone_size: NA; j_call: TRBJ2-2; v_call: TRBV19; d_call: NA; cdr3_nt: TGTGCCAGTGGGGGACGGGAGAGAGGCACCGGGGAGCTGTTTTTT; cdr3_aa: CASGGRERGTGELFF
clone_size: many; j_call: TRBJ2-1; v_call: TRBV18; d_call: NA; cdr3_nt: TGTGCCAGCTCACCACCGGTATTTCGGCAGGGCTTTTACAATGAGCAGTTCTTC; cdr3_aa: CASSPPVFRQGFYNEQFF
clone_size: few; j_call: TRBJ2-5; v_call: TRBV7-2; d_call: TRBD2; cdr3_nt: TGTGCCAGCAGCCCACACCCCCCAAAGCGGGGGCAAGAGACCCAGTACTTC; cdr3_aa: CASSPHPPKRGQETQYF
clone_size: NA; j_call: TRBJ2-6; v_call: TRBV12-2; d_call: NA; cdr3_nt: TGTGCAAGGCGGGCTCGGGCCACTGCTGGGGCCAACGTCCTGACTTTC; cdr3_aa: CARRARATAGANVLTF
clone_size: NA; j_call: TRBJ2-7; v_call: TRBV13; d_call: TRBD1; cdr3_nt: TGTGCCAGCACCCGGGCCGGGACAGGGTTCGAGCAGTACTTC; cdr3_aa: CASTRAGTGFEQYF
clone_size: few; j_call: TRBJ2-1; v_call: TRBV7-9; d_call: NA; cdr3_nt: TGTGCCAGCAGCTTAGAGGGGAGGAGCTCCTACAATGAGCAGTTCTTC; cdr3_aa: CASSLEGRSSYNEQFF
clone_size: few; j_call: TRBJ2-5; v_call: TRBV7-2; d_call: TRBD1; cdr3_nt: TGTGCCAGCAGATGGACAGGGGCCCCTCAAGAGACCCAGTACTTC; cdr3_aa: CASRWTGAPQETQYF
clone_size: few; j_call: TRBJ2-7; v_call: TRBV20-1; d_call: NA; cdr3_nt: TGCAGTGCTAGAATCCGGAAAGAAACCTTCTTC; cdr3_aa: CSARIRKETFF
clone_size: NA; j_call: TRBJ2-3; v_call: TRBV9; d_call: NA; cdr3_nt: TGTGCCAGCAGCGGAGGGGTTTTGCGGGATACGCAGTATTTT; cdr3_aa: CASSGGVLRDTQYF
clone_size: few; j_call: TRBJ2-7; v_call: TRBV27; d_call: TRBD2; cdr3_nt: TGTGCCAGCAGAAGAAAAGCGGGGCAGGCCTACGAGCAGTACTTC; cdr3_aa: CASRRKAGQAYEQYF
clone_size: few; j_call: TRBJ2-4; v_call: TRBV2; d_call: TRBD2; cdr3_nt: TGTGCCAGCAGTCTTAGCGGGAGGGCCAAAAACATTCAGTACTTC; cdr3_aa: CASSLSGRAKNIQYF
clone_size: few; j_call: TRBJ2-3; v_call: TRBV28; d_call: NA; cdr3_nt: TGTGCCAGCGGGGGAAGTAGGGCTGGCACAGATACGCAGTATTTT; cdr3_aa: CASGGSRAGTDTQYF
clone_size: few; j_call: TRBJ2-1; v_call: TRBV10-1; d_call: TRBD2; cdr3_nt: TGCGCCAGCAGTGAGTCTCGCGGGAGAAGGATGAATGAGCAGTTCTTC; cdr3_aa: CASSESRGRRMNEQFF
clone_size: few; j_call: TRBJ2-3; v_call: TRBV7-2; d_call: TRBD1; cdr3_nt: TGTGCCAGCAGCCAGAGAACAGGGGTAGATACGCAGTATTTT; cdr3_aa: CASSQRTGVDTQYF
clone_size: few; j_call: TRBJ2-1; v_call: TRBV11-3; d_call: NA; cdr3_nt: TGTGCCAGCAGCTTCGCGCCCGCCAATGAGCAGTTCTTC; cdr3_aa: CASSFAPANEQFF
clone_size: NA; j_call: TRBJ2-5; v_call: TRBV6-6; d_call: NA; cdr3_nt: TGTGCCAGCAGTCTAATCAGGGGTTACGAGACCCAGTACTTC; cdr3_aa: CASSLIRGYETQYF
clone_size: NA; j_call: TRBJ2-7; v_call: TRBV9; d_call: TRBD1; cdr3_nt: TGTGCCAGCAGCATTGGACAGGGAGTTTACGAGCAGTACTTC; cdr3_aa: CASSIGQGVYEQYF
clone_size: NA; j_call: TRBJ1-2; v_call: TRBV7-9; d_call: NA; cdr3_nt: TGTGCCAGCAGCTTAGTAGTCCCGGCTAACGGCTACACCTTC; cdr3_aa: CASSLVVPANGYTF
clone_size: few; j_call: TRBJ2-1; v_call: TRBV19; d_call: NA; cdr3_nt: TGTGCCAGTAGTGAAGGCAGGGAGGTGGAACAGTTCTTC; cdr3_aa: CASSEGREVEQFF
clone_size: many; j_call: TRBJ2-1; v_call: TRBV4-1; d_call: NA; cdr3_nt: TGCGCCAGCAGCCAAGTTGACATCCTCTCCTACAATGAGCAGTTCTTC; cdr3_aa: CASSQVDILSYNEQFF
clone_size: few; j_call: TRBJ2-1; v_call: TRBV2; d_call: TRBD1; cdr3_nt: TGTGCCAGCAGTGCATACAATTCCGGGACAGGAACTTGGGGTGAGCAGTTCTTC; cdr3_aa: CASSAYNSGTGTWGEQFF
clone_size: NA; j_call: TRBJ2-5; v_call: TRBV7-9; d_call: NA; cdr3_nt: TGTGCCAGCAGCTTAGTAGGGACCCAAGAGACCCAGTACTTC; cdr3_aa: CASSLVGTQETQYF
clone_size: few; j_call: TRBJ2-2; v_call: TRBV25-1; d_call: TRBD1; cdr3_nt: TGTGCCAGCAGAGGACAGGTCGTCACCGGGGAGCTGTTTTTT; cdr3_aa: CASRGQVVTGELFF
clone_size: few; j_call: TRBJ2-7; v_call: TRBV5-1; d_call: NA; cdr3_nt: TGCGCCAGCAGCTTAGGGGTCCAGACCTACGAGCAGTACTTC; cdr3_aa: CASSLGVQTYEQYF
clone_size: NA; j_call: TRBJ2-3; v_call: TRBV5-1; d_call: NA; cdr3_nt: TGCGCCAGCAGCTTGGTACCCAGCTCAGATACGCAGTATTTT; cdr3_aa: CASSLVPSSDTQYF
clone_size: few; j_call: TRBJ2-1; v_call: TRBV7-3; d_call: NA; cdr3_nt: TGTGCCAGCAGCTTTGGCGGGACTTCCCGGAATGAGCAGTTCTTC; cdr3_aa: CASSFGGTSRNEQFF
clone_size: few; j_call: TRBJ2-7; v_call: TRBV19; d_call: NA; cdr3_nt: TGTGCCAGTAGTAAGGATTGGCGGGGCGAGCAGTACTTC; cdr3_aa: CASSKDWRGEQYF
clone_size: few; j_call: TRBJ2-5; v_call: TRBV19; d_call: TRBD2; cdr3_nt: TGTGCCAGTCGCAAGCGGGAGTCGACCAAAGAGACCCAGTACTTC; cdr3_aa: CASRKRESTKETQYF
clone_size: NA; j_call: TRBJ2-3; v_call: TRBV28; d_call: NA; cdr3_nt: TGTGCCAGCCAAAAGACCAATACGCAGTATTTT; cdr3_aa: CASQKTNTQYF
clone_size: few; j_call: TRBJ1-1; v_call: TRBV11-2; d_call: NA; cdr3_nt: TGTGCCAGCAGCTTAATAGTGACGAACACTGAAGCTTTCTTT; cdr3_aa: CASSLIVTNTEAFF